Listed below are T cell receptor beta chains from one sample, sequenced in a study of CD8 T cells in ankylosing spondylitis. TCRdb reprocessed the 5' RACE reads via MiXCR and lists one record per CDR3 protein. The repertoire holds about 89,000 distinct CDR3 sequences, with 27% as singletons. Sequencing used blood, either unsorted or a sorted T cell fraction (not recorded which). These receptors originate from a male donor with ankylosing spondylitis or in good health (not recorded which). Both conserved end residues are part of each CDR3. Fields, in order: J gene, clone size, V gene, D gene, CDR3 DNA, CDR3 protein. D genes are given only for firm matches. Expanded clones are given a class, and other clones once, few, many or no size at all.

TRBJ1-1	few	TRBV20-1	-	TGCAGTGCTAGCCCCCTGTCGGGGGCTGGCACTGAAGCTTTCTTT	CSASPLSGAGTEAFF
TRBJ2-2	-	TRBV24-1	-	TGTGCCACCAGTGACAGCCCGGGACGGGACACCGGGGAGCTGTTTTTT	CATSDSPGRDTGELFF
TRBJ2-1	-	TRBV20-1	TRBD2	TGCAGTGCCGGATTATACGAATTAGCGGGAGGGGGTGATGAGCAGTTCTTC	CSAGLYELAGGGDEQFF
TRBJ1-2	many	TRBV7-2	TRBD1	TGTGCCAGCAGACCAACAGGGGACTATGGCTACACCTTC	CASRPTGDYGYTF
TRBJ1-4	few	TRBV28	TRBD1	TGTGCCAGCGCTTGGGGACAGGTCGGAGAAAAACTGTTTTTT	CASAWGQVGEKLFF
TRBJ2-7	-	TRBV20-1	-	TGCAGTGCTAGAGAGGCAGGGGTCTACGAGCAGTACTTC	CSAREAGVYEQYF
TRBJ1-5	-	TRBV18	TRBD1	TGTGCCAGCTTGGGGACAGGGGGACGTAATCAGCCCCAGCATTTT	CASLGTGGRNQPQHF
TRBJ1-6	many	TRBV28	-	TGTGCCAGTAAGCTGACGAATTCACCCCTCCACTTT	CASKLTNSPLHF
TRBJ1-2	-	TRBV20-1	TRBD1	TGCGGAGGTTTTCAGGGGGTACGAGGCTACACCTTC	CGGFQGVRGYTF
TRBJ2-7	few	TRBV27	-	TGTGCCAGCAGGTCCGGACCCGGGTACGAGCAGTACTTC	CASRSGPGYEQYF
TRBJ2-2	-	TRBV20-1	-	TGCAGTGCTAGAGAACCTACTAGTACCGGGGAGCTGTTTTTT	CSAREPTSTGELFF
TRBJ1-1	few	TRBV12-3/TRBV12-4	-	TGTGCCAGCAGTTTCTCTGCGAGGGCCGACACTGAAGCTTTCTTT	CASSFSARADTEAFF
TRBJ2-7	few	TRBV5-6	-	TGTGCCAGCAGCTTGCCAGGACCGGGGGAGCAGTACTTC	CASSLPGPGEQYF
TRBJ2-1	few	TRBV20-1	-	TGCAGTGCCAACAAACAGGGACGGACGTCCGACAATGAGCAGTTCTTC	CSANKQGRTSDNEQFF
TRBJ1-1	many	TRBV10-3	-	TGTGCCATCAGTGACAAACTGATATTT	CAISDKLIF
TRBJ1-5	many	TRBV18	-	TGTGCCAGCTCAAGGACAGACAATAGCAATCAGCCCCAGCATTTT	CASSRTDNSNQPQHF
TRBJ2-1	few	TRBV29-1	TRBD1	TGCAGCGCCAGGGACAGAGAGTCCTACAATGAGCAGTTCTTC	CSARDRESYNEQFF